Listed below are T cell receptor beta chains from one sample, sequenced in a study of T cells in localized non-small cell lung cancer. TCRdb keeps only in-frame clones here, not all; method: immunoSEQ multiplex PCR. The table shows tens of thousands of clones, with 87% occurring only once. Sequencing was performed on peripheral blood, taken before any cancer treatment. The receptors originated from a woman aged 35 to 70 with stage I lung adenocarcinoma. The CDR3 runs from the conserved cysteine through the conserved F or W. The D gene is left open where the match is weak. Clone size is stated in some rows and not others, as once, few, many or a class when expanded.

d_gene	v_gene	j_gene	abundance	CDR3aa	CDR3nt
-	TRBV2	TRBJ1-1	-	CASSEVKGYTEAFF	TGTGCCAGCAGTGAAGTGAAGGGGTACACTGAAGCTTTCTTT
-	TRBV10-2	TRBJ1-6	-	CASSEWRKSNSPLHF	TGCGCCAGCAGTGAGTGGCGGAAATCCAATTCACCCCTCCACTTT
-	TRBV15	TRBJ1-1	-	CATSRARFRHLLLNTEAFF	TGTGCCACCAGCAGAGCACGTTTCCGACACTTACTATTGAACACTGAAGCTTTCTTT
-	TRBV2	TRBJ1-5	-	CASSESGKNQPQHF	TGTGCCAGCAGTGAATCGGGCAAAAATCAGCCCCAGCATTTT
TRBD1	TRBV6-1	TRBJ2-7	-	CASSDGQGAMGEQYF	TGTGCCAGCAGTGATGGACAGGGCGCGATGGGGGAGCAGTACTTC
-	TRBV11-2	TRBJ2-2	few	CASSFWAAGELFF	TGTGCCAGCAGCTTCTGGGCGGCCGGGGAGCTGTTTTTT
-	TRBV2	TRBJ1-2	-	CATTLQQRGGYTF	TGTGCCACTACGTTACAACAACGGGGTGGCTACACCTTC
TRBD1	TRBV28	TRBJ2-3	-	CASSLSGTESTDTQYF	TGTGCCAGCAGTTTAAGTGGGACAGAGAGCACAGATACGCAGTATTTT
TRBD1	TRBV7-2	TRBJ1-2	-	CASSPLGKQGGTF	TGTGCCAGCAGCCCGCTGGGGAAACAGGGGGGCACCTTC
TRBD2	TRBV2	TRBJ2-5	-	CASSKTWASGGQETQYF	TGTGCCAGCAGCAAAACCTGGGCTAGCGGGGGGCAAGAGACCCAGTACTTC
-	TRBV29-1	TRBJ1-3	-	CSVVGGSGNTIYF	TGCAGCGTCGTCGGGGGATCGGGAAACACCATATATTTT
-	TRBV7-2	TRBJ2-7	few	CASSLQGSHEQYF	TGTGCCAGCAGCTTACAGGGCAGCCACGAGCAGTACTTC
-	TRBV19	TRBJ2-1	-	CASSPGTVYNEQFF	TGTGCCAGTAGTCCCGGGACCGTGTACAATGAGCAGTTCTTC
-	TRBV19	TRBJ2-5	-	CASRQSGETQYF	TGTGCCAGTAGACAAAGCGGAGAGACCCAGTACTTC